The sequence of this TCR beta chain was determined in a study of vaccination and CD4 T cells after COVID-19. Overall study context: A CEFX pool, an HIV-1 Nef pool, or else no peptide went into the control cultures.

Scientists ran DNA taken from cultured CD4+ T cells through the Oncomine TCR Beta short-read assay for sequencing. Cultured CD4+ T cells were the source of extracted genomic DNA. In TCRdb, the PCR reads were re-called with MiXCR into one record per CDR3 protein. The sample includes about 10,000 distinct CDR3 sequences, roughly 27% seen only once; the top ten take approximately 16%. A note on this clonotype: What it binds is not known.

Trimming shortened V by 4 bases and J by 5 bases, and 17 bases separated the two germline ends. The CDR3 sequence is 16 residues long. Germline values: CDR1 LNHDA, CDR2 SQIVND (reference sequence). Indicated treatment: roughly ten-day PBMC culture with coronavirus spike peptide pools or control peptides (ViraFEST assay). ViraFEST enlarged antigen-specific T cell populations with peptide pools and afterwards sequenced TCRs. With approximately 10 ug/ml peptide pools and approximately 9.6 IU/ml IL-2, PBMCs were cultured at some 2 million per well. The sequences come from CD4+ T cells from blood, cultured in vitro, collected after SARS-CoV-2 vaccination. The clonotype originates from a human donor who had recovered from COVID-19. The chain employs TRBV19 and TRBJ1-4; D perhaps matches TRBD1 (5 bases). CDR3: CASSRNREEGNEKLFF. CDR3 sequence (DNA): TGTGCCAGTAGTAGGAACAGAGAGGAGGGGAATGAAAAACTGTTTTTT.